These 17 T cell receptor beta chains came from one sample sequenced in a study of CD4 and CD8 cells across lung adenocarcinoma regions. TCRdb re-analysed the PCR reads in MiXCR, keeping a single row per CDR3 protein. The sample includes some 6,900 distinct CDR3 sequences, around 50% of them seen just once. Sequencing was carried out using CD4+ T cells from the center of a lung tumor. These receptors were taken from a female donor with lung adenocarcinoma. The CD4 and CD8 labels of this study may be unreliable.

This clonotype was counted between two and nine times. The V gene is TRBV6-1, the J gene TRBJ1-4, with TRBD1 matching 8 bases. CDR1 and CDR2 (germline): MNHNS, SASEGT. The J segment lost 7 bases and the V segment lost 6 bases, leaving 10 bases of the junction unmatched. This CDR3 is built from 15 residues. CDR3 bases: TGTGCCAGCAGACCCCTTCAGGGGGCTTCTGAAAAACTGTTTTTT. It yields the protein CASRPLQGASEKLFF.

Worth noting for this clonotype: At one end the junction does not follow the germline gene, possibly because of a read error. This chain joins TRBV6-1 and TRBJ2-6, with a possible D match to TRBD2 (6 bases). Germline V lookup: CDR1 MNHNS, CDR2 SASEGT. The CDR3 consists of 14 residues. CDR3 amino acids: CASSGGAGAYVQTF. DNA of the CDR3: TGTGCCAGCAGTGGCGGGGCTGGGGCCTACGTCCAGACCTTC.

Judged by abundance, this clonotype is medium-sized. This chain joins TRBV6-1 and TRBJ2-1, with D perhaps TRBD2 (6 bases). CDR1 is MNHNS and CDR2 is SASEGT in the germline V gene. V was pared by 7 bases and J by 0 bases, with 13 bases between. The length of the CDR3 is 15 residues. Here the CDR3 reads CASTLGAGSYNEQFF. CDR3 in DNA: TGTGCCAGCACCCTAGGAGCGGGCTCCTACAATGAGCAGTTCTTC.

This clonotype was counted between two and nine times. The chain recombines TRBV27 with TRBJ2-7, with no clear D. Germline CDR1 reads MNHEY; CDR2 reads SMNVEV (reference sequence). The V gene lost 6 bases and the J gene lost 2 bases, with 14 bases spanning the gap. This CDR3 is built from 14 residues. The CDR3: CASSRALSPYEQYF. The CDR3 DNA sequence: TGTGCCAGCAGCCGGGCCCTGAGCCCCTACGAGCAGTACTTC.

The chain joins TRBV12-3 or TRBV12-4 to TRBJ2-3, with no clear D. The CDR3 consists of 11 residues. V was cut by 3 bases and J by 4 bases, with 2 bases left in between. CDR3 protein: CASSLSDTQYF. CDR3 bases: TGTGCCAGCAGTTTGTCAGATACGCAGTATTTT.

There are a few counts of this clonotype. The rearrangement links TRBV6-1 to TRBJ2-1; D might be TRBD2 (5 bases). The DNA end favors TRBJ2-7, so the J call may be wrong. This CDR3 contains 11 residues. Germline-derived CDR1 and CDR2 are MNHNS and SASEGT. CDR3 residues: CASMRAVEQYF. The CDR3 DNA reads TGTGCCAGCATGAGGGCGGTTGAGCAGTACTTC.

By share of the sample, this clonotype is medium-sized. This sequence joins TRBV6-1 and TRBJ2-3, with 7 bases that match TRBD2. The CDR3 has 16 residues. V dropped 6 bases and J dropped 0; count of bases not matched to a gene: 9. CDR1 MNHNS and CDR2 SASEGT come from the germline V gene. CDR3 sequence: CASRTSPGYSTDTQYF. CDR3 coding DNA: TGTGCCAGCAGGACTAGCCCAGGGTATAGCACAGATACGCAGTATTTT.

This clonotype was seen a handful of times. The chain links TRBV10-3 to TRBJ2-7; TRBD2 matches at 13 bases. From germline, CDR1 is ENHRY and CDR2 SYGVKD. The CDR3 is made up of 13 amino acids. V trimming: 10 bases; J trimming: 7 bases; junction bases outside the gene matches: 7. CDR3 amino acids: CATTGTSGTEQYF. The CDR3 nucleotides read TGTGCCACCACCGGGACTAGCGGGACTGAGCAGTACTTC.

With respect to this clonotype: Sequence at one end of the junction differs from germline and may be a read error. The V call is TRBV7-2, the J call TRBJ2-1; possibly TRBD1 for D (6 bases). The CDR3 is 13 residues long. The germline gives CDR1 SGHTA, CDR2 FQGNSA. For the CDR3, the DNA is TGTGCCAGCAGCACAACAGGGTACAGGGAGCAGTTTTTC. Its protein is CASSTTGYREQFF.

The chain uses TRBV27 and TRBJ1-2; a possible D gene is TRBD1 (5 bases). V dropped 0 bases and J dropped 7 bases, with 6 bases sitting between them. CDR3 size: 12 residues. Germline V gene lookup returns CDR1 MNHEY and CDR2 SMNVEV (reference sequence). CDR3 sequence: CASSLSGVGYTF. The DNA for the CDR3 is TGTGCCAGCAGTTTATCGGGGGTTGGCTACACCTTC.

The gene calls are TRBV28 and TRBJ2-1; D is unclear. The DNA end is more similar to TRBJ2-7, so the J call may be wrong. The CDR3 covers 11 residues. Looked up from germline, CDR1 is MDHEN and CDR2 is SYDVKM. This CDR3 reads CASSLEKPQYF. For the CDR3, the DNA is TGTGCCAGCAGTTTGGAAAAACCGCAGTACTTC.

The chain is built from TRBV27 and TRBJ1-6; D is perhaps TRBD1 (5 bases). The CDR3 sequence is 15 residues long. CDR1 and CDR2 (germline): MNHEY, SMNVEV (reference sequence). V lost 2 bases, J lost 6 bases, and 11 bases lay in between. DNA for the CDR3: TGTGCCAGCAGTTTAGAGGGGTTCGGTAATTCACCCCTCCACTTT. Protein product: CASSLEGFGNSPLHF.

In this sample, this clonotype turned up once. The rearrangement uses TRBV6-1 and TRBJ1-1; D is unresolved. V was cut by 6 bases and J by 0 bases, with 8 bases left in between. Germline V gene data show CDR1 as MNHNS and CDR2 as SASEGT. This CDR3 comprises 13 residues. The CDR3 sequence: CASRLRMNTEAFF. The CDR3 DNA is TGTGCCAGCAGGCTCCGCATGAACACTGAAGCTTTCTTT.

This chain joins TRBV6-1 and TRBJ2-2; D is unclear. The CDR3 sequence is 15 residues long. Germline V gene data show CDR1 as MNHNS and CDR2 as SASEGT. V gave up 4 bases and J gave up 2 bases, with 11 bases separating them. CDR3: CASSGIGFNTGELFF. The CDR3 DNA follows: TGTGCCAGCAGTGGAATCGGATTTAACACCGGGGAGCTGTTTTTT.

The chain is built from TRBV6-1 and TRBJ2-1, with TRBD2 matching over 12 bases. CDR1 is MNHNS and CDR2 is SASEGT in the germline V gene. The CDR3 has 15 amino acids. Unmatched junction bases numbered 5, after V lost 7 bases and J lost 4 bases. CDR3 DNA sequence: TGTGCCAGCACTCTAGCGGGGGGGAGTTACAATGAGCAGTTCTTC. Translating gives CASTLAGGSYNEQFF.

This clonotype is large (0.1 to 1%) within its sample. The chain combines TRBV6-5 with TRBJ2-5; D call uncertain. This CDR3 region has 13 residues. V lost 2 bases to trimming and J lost 6 bases, with 10 bases between them. Germline assignment: CDR1 MNHEY and CDR2 SVGAGI. This chain's CDR3 is CASSYGPSKTQYF. CDR3 DNA: TGTGCCAGCAGTTACGGCCCCTCGAAGACCCAGTACTTC.

At least ten counts were recorded for this clonotype. The V and J genes are TRBV27 and TRBJ2-1; TRBD2 matches 10 bases. The J call may be mistaken, given a closer DNA end match to TRBJ2-7. CDR3 length: 13 residues. CDR1 is MNHEY, CDR2 SMNVEV, per germline (reference sequence). The CDR3 coding sequence is TGTGCCAGCAGTTTCCAGCGGGAGGGGGAGCAGTACTTC. This codes for CASSFQREGEQYF.